The 10 T cell receptor beta chains below were found in one sample sequenced in a study of human T cells and chemical hapten exposure. Time point defined: patch test 1, 2 weeks after DPC sensitization. The treatment was: therapeutic diphenylcyclopropenone sensitization with weekly scalp DPC. TCRdb analysed the RACE reads with MiXCR anew, one entry per CDR3 protein. The data show some 200,000 distinct CDR3 sequences, around 20% seen once. Sequencing was performed on whole blood, taken in connection with sensitization to the hapten diphenylcyclopropenone (DPC). The receptor source for this set is a woman aged 45-65 years with alopecia areata. Some clones in this sample may be carry-over from other donors' samples.

The V call is TRBV4-2, the J call TRBJ2-2, with D tentatively TRBD1 (6 bases). The CDR3 is 16 amino acids. Germline V CDR1 and CDR2: LGHNA, YNFKEQ. V was trimmed by 0 bases and J by 4 bases, leaving 12 bases between them. The CDR3: CASSQEVSGATGELFF. The CDR3 DNA reads as TGTGCCAGCAGCCAAGAAGTCTCAGGGGCCACCGGGGAGCTGTTTTTT.

This clonotype has only a few counts. The chain has TRBV29-1 and TRBJ1-2; no firm D call. V was cut by 2 bases and J by 8 bases, with 12 bases left in between. CDR1 is SQVTM, CDR2 ANQGSEA, per germline. The CDR3 is 12 residues long. The CDR3 protein is CSVESSPKGYTF. CDR3 nucleotides: TGCAGCGTTGAATCGTCACCGAAAGGCTACACCTTC.

The chain has TRBV5-1 and TRBJ2-3; 8 bases fit TRBD1. The CDR3 totals 14 residues. V lost 1 base to trimming and J lost 5 bases; unmatched junction nucleotides: 3. Germline V gene sequence: CDR1 SGHRS, CDR2 YFSETQ. This CDR3 reads CASSLQGAKDTQYF. Written as DNA, the CDR3 is TGCGCCAGCAGCTTGCAGGGGGCAAAAGATACGCAGTATTTT.

The chain uses TRBV29-1 and TRBJ2-1; 10 bases map to TRBD2. Unmatched junction bases numbered 9, after V lost 6 bases and J lost 4 bases. Germline loops: CDR1 SQVTM, CDR2 ANQGSEA. The CDR3 runs to 15 residues. The CDR3: CSVISGRSVYNEQFF. As DNA, the CDR3 is TGCAGCGTGATTAGCGGGAGGTCGGTTTACAATGAGCAGTTCTTC.

V and J are TRBV4-1 and TRBJ2-5, with D tentatively TRBD2 (6 bases). The CDR3 is 15 amino acids. Germline assignment: CDR1 MGHRA and CDR2 YSYEKL. The V gene lost 1 base and the J gene lost 4 bases, with 13 bases spanning the gap. The CDR3: CASSQGGQGGETQYF. The CDR3 coding sequence is TGCGCCAGCAGCCAAGGTGGGCAGGGAGGAGAGACCCAGTACTTC.

The chain uses TRBV11-2 and TRBJ2-1; tentatively, D is TRBD2 (5 bases). This CDR3 has 13 residues. V was trimmed by 5 bases and J by 9 bases, leaving 14 bases between them. Germline CDR1 reads SGHAT; CDR2 reads FQNNGV. This CDR3 is CASSPFRDFEQFF. The CDR3 DNA sequence: TGTGCCAGCAGCCCCTTTCGGGATTTTGAGCAGTTCTTC.

The chain carries TRBV12-3 or TRBV12-4 and TRBJ1-1, with D perhaps TRBD1 (5 bases). Trimming took off 5 bases at V and 6 bases at J, with 13 bases between the two ends. This CDR3 is 13 amino acids long. The CDR3 sequence: CASSSWGGSEAFF. CDR3 coding DNA: TGTGCCAGCAGTAGCTGGGGGGGATCTGAAGCTTTCTTT.

This clonotype was observed many times. The V call is TRBV9, the J call TRBJ2-1; possibly TRBD2 for D (5 bases). The CDR3 loop spans 17 amino acids. V dropped 1 base and J dropped 10 bases, with 24 bases sitting between them. Germline-derived CDR1 and CDR2 are SGDLS and YYNGEE. CDR3 region: CASSVSASLAAHVEQFF. The CDR3 DNA reads TGTGCCAGCAGCGTAAGCGCTAGTCTAGCCGCCCACGTGGAGCAGTTCTTC.

The genes are TRBV7-9 and TRBJ2-1; possible D gene TRBD2, 5 bases. The CDR3 is 13 residues long. Germline V gene data show CDR1 as SEHNR and CDR2 as FQNEAQ (reference sequence). V lost 1 base, J lost 6 bases, and 7 bases lay in between. CDR3 residues: CASSLGLANEQFF. The CDR3 DNA reads as TGTGCCAGCAGCTTAGGGCTAGCCAATGAGCAGTTCTTC.

The rearrangement links TRBV11-3 to TRBJ2-1, with 8 bases identical to TRBD2. V lost 5 bases, J lost 0 bases, and 3 bases stayed unmatched. This CDR3 has 15 residues. The V gene's germline CDR1 is SGHNT and CDR2 YENEEA. CDR3 DNA sequence: TGTGCCAGCAGCCAGAGCGGGAGCTCCTACAATGAGCAGTTCTTC. Residues: CASSQSGSSYNEQFF.